The following is a T cell receptor beta chain sequence with its context. Its antigen is still unknown. The CDR3 has 12 residues. Trimming removed 2 bases at V and 10 bases at J, with 11 bases between. Germline loops: CDR1 LNHNV, CDR2 YYDKDF (reference sequence). This specimen belongs to a study of shared clonotypes between healthy human individuals. Looking at the study overall: Researchers drew samples from a couple of women and a few men aged 18 to 49.

Study-wide results and limits: Despite large depth, rarefaction showed incomplete sorted-subset sequencing.

For every subset, genomic DNA was evenly distributed across several immunoSEQ plates. The assay was immunoSEQ multiplex PCR, and TCRdb's table has in-frame clones only and misses some. The data contain 2 million to 2.5 million clones, 85% to 95% of them singletons. The sequence was collected from a man aged 18 to 30 in good health. This chain links TRBV15 with TRBJ1-1; D is possibly TRBD1 (6 bases). Sequencing was performed on naive CD4+ T cells sorted from blood. Subset: CD45RA+ positively selected. The CDR3 DNA follows: TGTGCCACCAGCAGATCTGAGGGGGGAGCTTTCTTT. Translated, it gives CATSRSEGGAFF.